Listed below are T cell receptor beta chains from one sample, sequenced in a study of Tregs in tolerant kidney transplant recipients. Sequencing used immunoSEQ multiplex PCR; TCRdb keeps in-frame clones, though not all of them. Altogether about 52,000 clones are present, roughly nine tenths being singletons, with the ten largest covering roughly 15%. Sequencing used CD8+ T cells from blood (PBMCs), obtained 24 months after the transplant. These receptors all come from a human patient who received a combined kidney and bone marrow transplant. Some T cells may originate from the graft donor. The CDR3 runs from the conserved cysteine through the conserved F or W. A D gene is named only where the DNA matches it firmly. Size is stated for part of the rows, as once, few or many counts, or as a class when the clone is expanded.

TGTGCCAGCAGTGACGGGACTTCCTACAATGAGCAGTTCTTC,CASSDGTSYNEQFF,TRBJ2-1,.,.,TRBV6-5
TGTGCCAGCAGCCAAGAGTCTGTGAGGGACAGCCCCTATGGCTACACCTTC,CASSQESVRDSPYGYTF,TRBJ1-2,TRBD1,.,TRBV4-2
TGTGCCAGCAGTCCATGGGACAGGTTAACTGGGGAGACCCAGTACTTC,CASSPWDRLTGETQYF,TRBJ2-5,TRBD1,.,TRBV6-8
TGTGCCAGCAGCGCCGGGACTACCTCCTACGAGCAGTACTTC,CASSAGTTSYEQYF,TRBJ2-7,TRBD2,.,TRBV7-6
TGTGCCAGCAGCCCACGGGGTGCCCCGGACAATGAGCAGTTCTTC,CASSPRGAPDNEQFF,TRBJ2-1,.,.,TRBV7-3
TGTGCCACCAGCCGACAGGGCTCTGAAAAACTGTTTTTT,CATSRQGSEKLFF,TRBJ1-4,TRBD1,few,TRBV15
TGTGCCAGCAGCTTAGGTCACGGAGCTTTCTTT,CASSLGHGAFF,TRBJ1-1,.,few,TRBV7-9
TGTGCCAGCAGCGTCTCTAGCGGGGGGAACTACGAGCAGTACTTC,CASSVSSGGNYEQYF,TRBJ2-7,TRBD2,.,TRBV9
TGTGCCTGGAGTATGGGTCGGGGGTACGAGCAGTACTTC,CAWSMGRGYEQYF,TRBJ2-7,.,once,TRBV30
TGTGCCAGTAGTATGTGGGCAGCCGGATTGGCTGAAGCTTTCTTT,CASSMWAAGLAEAFF,TRBJ1-1,.,.,TRBV19
TGTGCCAGCACCTCCACAGATACGCAGTATTTT,CASTSTDTQYF,TRBJ2-3,.,.,TRBV27
TGTGCCAGCAGTGAAGGTCGGGGATTAGCCGGGGAGCTGTTTTTT,CASSEGRGLAGELFF,TRBJ2-2,.,.,TRBV25-1
TGTGCCAGTGGCCCAGGAACTGAAGCTTTCTTT,CASGPGTEAFF,TRBJ1-1,.,.,TRBV19
TGTGCCAGCAGTTTAAGCGCGGGCAGGAGGATCAATGAGCAGTTCTTC,CASSLSAGRRINEQFF,TRBJ2-1,.,once,TRBV28
TGTGCCAGCAGCTTGCAATCGGTTCGCTACTACGAGCAGTACTTC,CASSLQSVRYYEQYF,TRBJ2-7,.,.,TRBV5-4
TGTGCCAGCAGTTACCGACTAGCGGGGATCCATGAGCAGTTCTTC,CASSYRLAGIHEQFF,TRBJ2-1,TRBD2,.,TRBV6-5
TGCGCCAGCAGCCAAGATGTGGGGGGTGCCTACGAGCAGTACTTC,CASSQDVGGAYEQYF,TRBJ2-7,.,.,TRBV4-3
TGCGCCAGCAGCCAAGCCGACAGGGGAGAGGGGTTACAAGAGACCCAGTACTTC,CASSQADRGEGLQETQYF,TRBJ2-5,TRBD1,.,TRBV4-1
TGTGCCAGCAGCCCCTCTAAGAGCGGGGTAAACAATGAGCAGTTCTTC,CASSPSKSGVNNEQFF,TRBJ2-1,TRBD2,.,TRBV4-2
TGTGCCTGGAGTTGGACACGCTCCGAGCAGTACTTC,CAWSWTRSEQYF,TRBJ2-7,.,once,TRBV30
TGTGCCAGCAGCCAGACACTCCGGGACAGGGGGTTCTCTGGGGCCAACGTCCTGACTTTC,CASSQTLRDRGFSGANVLTF,TRBJ2-6,TRBD1,.,TRBV9
TGCGCCAGCAGCCACGCAACAGGGGCGCGTGGAAACACCATATATTTT,CASSHATGARGNTIYF,TRBJ1-3,TRBD1,.,TRBV4-1
TGCGCCAGCAGCCTCGGGGGGAATAGCAATCAGCCCCAGCATTTT,CASSLGGNSNQPQHF,TRBJ1-5,.,.,TRBV5-1
TGCGCCAGCAGCTTGTTGTTCAGGGAAAACTATGGCTACACCTTC,CASSLLFRENYGYTF,TRBJ1-2,.,.,TRBV5-1
TGTGCCAGCAGTTTATTTCAGAATTCCCCCCTCCACTTT,CASSLFQNSPLHF,TRBJ1-6,.,.,TRBV6-5
TGTGCCTTCCTTACTAGCTGCGCCTACGAGCAGTACTTC,CAFLTSCAYEQYF,TRBJ2-7,.,.,TRBV6-4
TGTGCCAGCAGCCAAAAGAGTCGGGTGTTCGCTGAAGCTTTCTTT,CASSQKSRVFAEAFF,TRBJ1-1,.,.,TRBV5-4
TGCGCCAGCAGCCAAGATTCGGCAACAGGGGAAGGAGACGAGCAGTACTTC,CASSQDSATGEGDEQYF,TRBJ2-7,TRBD1,few,TRBV4-3
TGTGCCAGCAGCCTAGGGGGGGCTGGCGCCGGGGAGCTGTTTTTT,CASSLGGAGAGELFF,TRBJ2-2,.,.,TRBV13
TGTGCCAGCAGAACAGGGAATTATTCCCCCCTCCACTTT,CASRTGNYSPLHF,TRBJ1-6,.,.,TRBV2
TGTGCCAGCAGTAATAGCGGGAGTGCAGATACGCAGTATTTT,CASSNSGSADTQYF,TRBJ2-3,TRBD2,.,TRBV27
TGTGCCAGCAGCCCGGGGTCACAAGAGACCCAGTACTTC,CASSPGSQETQYF,TRBJ2-5,.,.,TRBV13
TGTGCCAGCAGCTTACGCCCCGGGACTAGCCGCCCCCCCTACAATGAGCAGTTCTTC,CASSLRPGTSRPPYNEQFF,TRBJ2-1,TRBD2,.,TRBV7-9
TGTGCCATCAGTGAGCGGTCGGCCTACGAGCAGTACTTC,CAISERSAYEQYF,TRBJ2-7,.,.,TRBV10-3
TGTGCCAGCAGTTACTCCGGGACTTCCCAGGAGCAGTACTTC,CASSYSGTSQEQYF,TRBJ2-7,.,.,TRBV6-5
TGTGCCAGCAGCGACCTCTCCGGGACAGATGAAGAAAAACTGTTTTTT,CASSDLSGTDEEKLFF,TRBJ1-4,TRBD1,.,TRBV9
TGTGCCAGCAGCTTGCATCCGGGACTAGCCTACGAGCAGTACTTC,CASSLHPGLAYEQYF,TRBJ2-7,TRBD2,.,TRBV5-5
TGTGCCAGCAGCGGACTAGCGGGAGGTCCAGATACGCAGTATTTT,CASSGLAGGPDTQYF,TRBJ2-3,TRBD2,.,TRBV6-6
TGTGCCAGCAGCCTCAGACTAGAAGGCACAGATACGCAGTATTTT,CASSLRLEGTDTQYF,TRBJ2-3,.,.,TRBV5-6